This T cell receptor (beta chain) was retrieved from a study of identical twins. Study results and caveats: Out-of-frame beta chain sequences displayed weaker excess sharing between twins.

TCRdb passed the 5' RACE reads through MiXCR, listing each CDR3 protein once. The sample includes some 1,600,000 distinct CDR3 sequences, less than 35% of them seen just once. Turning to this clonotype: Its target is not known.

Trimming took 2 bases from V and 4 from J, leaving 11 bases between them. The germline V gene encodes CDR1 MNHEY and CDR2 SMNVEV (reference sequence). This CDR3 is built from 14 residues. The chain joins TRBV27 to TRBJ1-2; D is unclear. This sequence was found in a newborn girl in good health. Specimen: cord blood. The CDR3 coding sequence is TGTGCCAGCAGTTTAAGGGCAGACCTCTATGGCTACACCTTC. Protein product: CASSLRADLYGYTF.